A single sample gave rise to the 8 T cell receptor beta chains below, sequenced in a study of cytomegalovirus exposure and HLA in healthy donors. Assay: immunoSEQ multiplex PCR; the TCRdb copy retains only in-frame clones and omits some. In the table there are about 130,000 clones, 89% of which are singletons. The sequenced material came from PBMCs. The receptor set was obtained from a man aged 30 to 45 in good health and CMV-seronegative.

The rearrangement uses TRBV20-1 and TRBJ2-4, with 9 bases matching TRBD1. The CDR3 totals 11 residues. CDR1 and CDR2 (germline): DFQATT, SNEGSKA (reference sequence). Written as DNA, the CDR3 is TGCAGCGGGGACAGGGAAAACATTCAGTACTTC. It is translated as CSGDRENIQYF.

J is TRBJ1-1 and V is TRBV28; D possibly corresponds to TRBD1 (6 bases). V was shortened by 3 bases and J by 5 bases, with 19 bases between the two germline ends. From germline, CDR1 is MDHEN and CDR2 SYDVKM. The length of the CDR3 is 16 residues. This chain's CDR3 is CASSFTPFGGRTEAFF. CDR3 DNA sequence: TGTGCCAGCAGTTTCACCCCCTTCGGGGGGCGAACTGAAGCTTTCTTT.

The gene calls are TRBV21-1 and TRBJ2-5; the D call in the table, TRBD1, was not verified against the DNA. TRBV21-1 is classified as a pseudogene. This CDR3 is 15 amino acids long. CDR3 DNA: TGTGCCAGCAGCAAACTAGGCAGGGGAGAGGAGACCCAGTACTTC. Its protein is CASSKLGRGEETQYF.

The CDR3 DNA is TGTGCCAGCAAGATCCAGGGGGTTGTTACTAATGAAAAACTGTTTTTT. Its protein is CASKIQGVVTNEKLFF. The chain joins TRBV21-1 to TRBJ1-4; the table's D gene call, TRBD1, was not cross checked with the DNA. TRBV21-1 corresponds to a pseudogene. The CDR3 loop spans 16 amino acids.

In this sample, this clone turned up once. This chain connects TRBV9 to TRBJ1-2, with 12 bases fitting TRBD1. The V and J ends lost 4 bases and 6 bases, in that order; junction bases with no gene match: 7. Germline V gene sequence: CDR1 SGDLS, CDR2 YYNGEE. This CDR3 region has 15 residues. The CDR3 reads CASSTWDRGLNGYTF. The CDR3 nucleotides are TGTGCCAGCAGCACCTGGGACAGGGGGCTGAATGGCTACACCTTC.

The chain joins TRBV28 to TRBJ1-2; TRBD1 might be the D (6 bases). The CDR3 has 13 residues. V was cut by 7 bases and J by 8 bases, with 17 bases left in between. Germline V lookup: CDR1 MDHEN, CDR2 SYDVKM. The CDR3 DNA reads as TGTGCCAGCACCTCGGGGGGCTGGCGCGGCTACACCTTC. Translated: CASTSGGWRGYTF.

The chain joins TRBV9 to TRBJ2-3; the D gene is possibly TRBD2 (5 bases). The CDR3 is made up of 16 amino acids. The V end lost 0 bases, the J end lost 0 bases, and 11 bases lay between the germline ends. Germline CDR1 is SGDLS and CDR2 is YYNGEE. CDR3 in DNA: TGTGCCAGCAGCGTAGTCAGCGGCCTTAGCACAGATACGCAGTATTTT. Its translation is CASSVVSGLSTDTQYF.

V is TRBV12-5 and J is TRBJ1-5, with D tentatively TRBD1 (5 bases). This CDR3 has 16 residues. Germline CDR1 and CDR2: LGHNT and FRNRAP. Deletions cut 2 bases from V and 6 bases from J, with 17 bases between. This chain's CDR3 is CASGLLARDYGQPQHF. The CDR3 DNA sequence: TGTGCTAGTGGTTTGTTAGCCAGGGACTATGGTCAGCCCCAGCATTTT.